Each of the 25 T cell receptor beta chains below was sequenced from the same sample in a study of a mutant IDH1 vaccine in newly diagnosed glioma. TCRdb's copy holds only in-frame clones and misses some; the assay was immunoSEQ multiplex PCR. This table holds around 25,000 clones, more than 60% found once. Documented time point: week 5, during vaccination. Doses consisted of 300 ug of mutant IDH1 20-mer peptide each, paired with topical imiquimod. Their target antigens are unknown. Sequencing used PBMCs, obtained from a glioma patient whose treatment included an IDH1 peptide vaccine. These receptors were obtained from a man aged 35 to 55 with glioma. Some clones in this sample may be carry-over from other donors' samples.

CDR3 DNA sequence: TGTGCCAGCAGCCCATTCCTAGCGCGGGACGGGGAGCTGTTTTTT. This encodes CASSPFLARDGELFF. The V call is TRBV5-4, the J call TRBJ2-2; TRBD2 might be the D (6 bases). V lost 4 bases and J 7 bases, leaving 17 bases between the germline ends. CDR3 length: 15 amino acids. Per germline, CDR1 SGHNT and CDR2 YYREEE (reference sequence).

The chain uses TRBV9 and TRBJ2-5; 8 nucleotides align to TRBD2. This CDR3 has 15 residues. CDR1 and CDR2 from the germline V gene are SGDLS and YYNGEE. V lost 3 bases to trimming and J lost 5 bases; unmatched junction nucleotides: 9. The CDR3 DNA sequence: TGTGCCAGCAGCGGAACGGGGGGGCGGGCCGAGACCCAGTACTTC. Its translation: CASSGTGGRAETQYF.

This clone was seen a handful of times. The V and J genes are TRBV7-8 and TRBJ1-2, with D perhaps matching TRBD1 (6 bases). CDR3 length equals 16 residues. Trimming shortened V by 1 base and J by 6 bases, and 18 bases separated the two germline ends. CDR1 and CDR2 from the germline V gene are SGHVS and FQNEAQ. The DNA for the CDR3 is TGTGCCAGCAGCTTAGAGGGGCAGGGGTCGAGGCATGGCTACACCTTC. This codes for CASSLEGQGSRHGYTF.

This clone has just a few counts. The rearrangement links TRBV10-3 to TRBJ1-5; 8 bases fit TRBD1. Germline V gives CDR1 ENHRY, CDR2 SYGVKD. The CDR3 length is 14 residues. Trimming at V came to 4 bases and at J to 3 bases, leaving 2 bases not matched to a gene. The CDR3 sequence: CAISGDRNNQPQHF. The CDR3 DNA is TGTGCCATCAGTGGGGACAGGAACAATCAGCCCCAGCATTTT.

The genes are TRBV28 and TRBJ1-5; unclear D gene. Trimming took 2 bases from V and 5 from J, leaving 10 bases between them. The CDR3 spans 14 residues. Per germline, CDR1 MDHEN and CDR2 SYDVKM. CDR3 residues: CASSLRGFYQPQHF. For the CDR3, the DNA is TGTGCCAGCAGTTTAAGAGGGTTTTATCAGCCCCAGCATTTT. Drawing the rest from reference TRBV28 and TRBJ1-5, the complete variable domain is DVKVTQSSRYLVKRTGEKVFLECVQDMDHENMFWYRQDPGLGLRLIYFSYDVKMKEKGDIPEGYSVSREKKERFSLILESASTNQTSMYLCASSLRGFYQPQHFGDGTRLSIL.

The chain is built from TRBV5-6 and TRBJ1-1, with D unclear. The CDR3 is 14 residues long. V was cut by 3 bases and J by 1 base, with 10 bases left in between. From germline, CDR1 is SGHDT and CDR2 YYEEEE. Here the CDR3 reads CASSSTWANTEAFF. The CDR3 nucleotides read TGTGCCAGCAGCTCCACATGGGCGAACACTGAAGCTTTCTTT. Complete variable domain (other parts from reference TRBV5-6 and TRBJ1-1): DAGVTQSPTHLIKTRGQQVTLRCSPKSGHDTVSWYQQALGQGPQFIFQYYEEEERQRGNFPDRFSGHQFPNYSSELNVNALLLGDSALYLCASSSTWANTEAFFGQGTRLTVV.

This clone was seen just once. J is TRBJ1-2 and V is TRBV5-5; 8 positions match TRBD1. The germline gives CDR1 SGHKS, CDR2 YYEKEE (reference sequence). J lost 8 bases, V lost 1 base, and 22 bases had no gene match. The CDR3 spans 19 residues. Here the CDR3 reads CASSLSTGQVLSWEFGYTF. The CDR3 nucleotides are TGTGCCAGCAGCTTGAGCACGGGACAGGTCCTTTCTTGGGAATTCGGCTACACCTTC. Full variable domain (remainder filled in from reference TRBV5-5 and TRBJ1-2): DAGVTQSPTHLIKTRGQQVTLRCSPISGHKSVSWYQQVLGQGPQFIFQYYEKEERGRGNFPDRFSARQFPNYSSELNVNALLLGDSALYLCASSLSTGQVLSWEFGYTFGSGTRLTVV.

This clone was seen a handful of times. The chain carries TRBV27 and TRBJ1-5, with D possibly being TRBD1 (5 bases). The CDR3 is 19 amino acids. V gave up 5 bases and J gave up 1 base, with 24 bases separating them. The germline CDR1 and CDR2 sequences are MNHEY and SMNVEV (reference sequence). CDR3 DNA sequence: TGTGCCAGCAGTCCTATATGGGTACACGGGACTGAGAGCAATCAGCCCCAGCATTTT. Translating gives CASSPIWVHGTESNQPQHF.

The chain combines TRBV27 with TRBJ1-1; no clear D. CDR1 and CDR2 from the germline V gene are MNHEY and SMNVEV (reference sequence). The V end was cut by 0 bases, the J end by 11 bases, with 10 bases between. This CDR3 region has 12 residues. Here the CDR3 reads CASSLSTGLAFF. The CDR3 nucleotides are TGTGCCAGCAGTTTATCGACCGGGCTTGCTTTCTTT.

The chain employs TRBV18 and TRBJ1-1; D remains unclear. The CDR3 has 17 amino acids. V shed 2 bases and J shed 0 bases, with 16 bases lying between them. Per the germline V gene, CDR1 is KGHSH and CDR2 is LQKENI. CDR3 DNA sequence: TGTGCCAGCTCACCATTAGTCCGACGCGTGATGAACACTGAAGCTTTCTTT. It is translated as CASSPLVRRVMNTEAFF.

This clone was detected only a few times. The rearrangement joins TRBV30 to TRBJ1-2; no reliable D call. The CDR3 totals 12 residues. The germline CDR1 and CDR2 sequences are GTSNPN and SVGIG (reference sequence). The V and J ends lost 2 bases and 1 base respectively, with 5 bases between them. This CDR3 is CAWSNSNYGYTF. The DNA for the CDR3 is TGTGCCTGGAGTAACAGTAACTATGGCTACACCTTC.

The chain uses TRBV7-6 and TRBJ1-4, with D possibly TRBD1 on 5 matching bases. CDR3 size: 15 residues. The ends were cut back, 6 bases at V and 0 bases at J, with 11 bases in the middle. The germline V gene has CDR1 SGHVS and CDR2 FNYEAQ. The CDR3 DNA reads TGTGCCAGCAGTCGGGACGGCGCAACTAATGAAAAACTGTTTTTT. It is translated as CASSRDGATNEKLFF.

The CDR3 protein is CASSIDRGTGSSGNTIYF. The CDR3 bases are TGTGCCAGTAGTATAGATCGGGGGACGGGAAGCTCTGGAAACACCATATATTTT. This chain links TRBV19 with TRBJ1-3; possible D gene TRBD1, 5 bases. Deletions cut 0 bases from V and 0 bases from J, with 15 bases between. The CDR3 length is 18 residues. Germline CDR1 LNHDA, CDR2 SQIVND (reference sequence).

This clone showed up just a few times. This chain joins TRBV5-4 and TRBJ2-7; D perhaps matches TRBD2 (6 bases). Germline V gene sequence: CDR1 SGHNT, CDR2 YYREEE (reference sequence). V shed 7 bases and J shed 2 bases, with 19 bases lying between them. The CDR3 loop spans 15 amino acids. The CDR3 region has the DNA TGTGCCAGCTCCCCCCGGGTAGGGGAGGCCTACGAGCAGTACTTC. The encoded protein is CASSPRVGEAYEQYF.

This clone was seen more than once but under ten times. The chain couples TRBV30 to TRBJ1-2, with 11 bases identical to TRBD1. Germline values: CDR1 GTSNPN, CDR2 SVGIG (reference sequence). This CDR3 region has 13 residues. V trimming: 8 bases; J trimming: 4 bases; junction bases outside the gene matches: 6. This CDR3 reads CAGEGQGVYGYTF. The CDR3 DNA reads as TGTGCCGGGGAGGGACAGGGGGTCTATGGCTACACCTTC.

This clone was seen just once. V usage is TRBV18 and J usage is TRBJ1-6, with D unclear. V shed 1 base and J shed 8 bases, with 12 bases lying between them. This CDR3 comprises 15 residues. The germline gives CDR1 KGHSH, CDR2 LQKENI. The CDR3 nucleotides are TGTGCCAGCTCACCACGGTTGGGGAGGGATTCACCCCTCCACTTT. It translates to CASSPRLGRDSPLHF.

The rearrangement uses TRBV6-1 and TRBJ1-1; D remains unclear. The V gene's germline CDR1 is MNHNS and CDR2 SASEGT. Trimming left V 1 base short and J 1 base short, with 10 bases between. The CDR3 is made up of 15 amino acids. CDR3 sequence reads: CASSEVPDQNTEAFF. CDR3 DNA sequence: TGTGCCAGCAGTGAAGTCCCAGATCAGAACACTGAAGCTTTCTTT.

V and J are TRBV5-1 and TRBJ2-7; 12 bases match TRBD2. V shed 2 bases, J shed 3 bases, and the junction held 6 bases outside the gene matches. Per the germline V gene, CDR1 is SGHRS and CDR2 is YFSETQ. This CDR3 is built from 16 residues. Here the CDR3 reads CASSFTLAGGDYEQYF. In DNA, the CDR3 is TGCGCCAGCAGCTTTACGCTAGCGGGGGGGGACTACGAGCAGTACTTC.

The table lists this clone with a few counts. The chain links TRBV4-1 to TRBJ1-3, with D hard to call. The CDR3 is 15 amino acids. Per germline, CDR1 MGHRA and CDR2 YSYEKL. Deletions cut 0 bases from V and 0 bases from J, with 6 bases between. The CDR3 nucleotides read TGCGCCAGCAGCCAAGAAGTTAGCTCTGGAAACACCATATATTTT. Its translation is CASSQEVSSGNTIYF.

This clone was picked up a small number of times. The V and J genes are TRBV30 and TRBJ2-2; 7 bases are shared with TRBD1. CDR1 and CDR2 from the germline V gene are GTSNPN and SVGIG (reference sequence). This CDR3 has 16 residues. The trim removed 3 bases at V and 3 bases at J, leaving 10 bases unmatched. CDR3 sequence: CAWSPNLGQYTGELFF. CDR3 DNA: TGTGCCTGGAGCCCTAACCTGGGACAGTACACCGGGGAGCTGTTTTTT.

This clone was detected only a few times. The rearrangement links TRBV30 to TRBJ2-3; D call uncertain. CDR3 length: 12 residues. Trimming took off 0 bases at V and 4 bases at J, with 5 bases between the two ends. The germline V gene encodes CDR1 GTSNPN and CDR2 SVGIG (reference sequence). The CDR3 loop reads CAWSVRADTQYF. The CDR3 DNA reads TGTGCCTGGAGTGTACGAGCAGATACGCAGTATTTT.

The rearrangement joins TRBV6-4 to TRBJ2-2, with a possible D match to TRBD1 (5 bases). The V gene lost 5 bases and the J gene lost 5 bases, with 9 bases spanning the gap. Germline V CDR1 and CDR2: MRHNA, SNTAGT. The CDR3 consists of 13 residues. CDR3 region: CASSPGMTGELFF. CDR3 DNA sequence: TGTGCCAGCAGTCCAGGGATGACCGGGGAGCTGTTTTTT.

This chain joins TRBV27 and TRBJ1-2; 9 nucleotides agree with TRBD1. This CDR3 is built from 18 residues. CDR1 and CDR2 from the germline V gene are MNHEY and SMNVEV (reference sequence). After removal of 2 bases from V and 4 bases from J, the junction contained 14 bases not matched to a gene. The CDR3 loop is CASSLMASRTGAGYGYTF. CDR3 sequence (DNA): TGTGCCAGCAGTTTAATGGCCTCCCGGACAGGGGCTGGCTATGGCTACACCTTC.

This chain joins TRBV20-1 and TRBJ2-5; unclear D gene. The V gene lost 6 bases and the J gene lost 5 bases, with 7 bases spanning the gap. The CDR3 sequence is 10 residues long. Germline CDR1 DFQATT, CDR2 SNEGSKA (reference sequence). The DNA for the CDR3 is TGCAGTGCGGATGGGGAGACCCAGTACTTC. Residues: CSADGETQYF.

This chain uses TRBV6-5 with TRBJ2-5; D remains ambiguous. Germline CDR1 is MNHEY and CDR2 is SVGAGI. Trimming stripped 6 bases from V and 4 bases from J, with 9 bases between. The CDR3 is made up of 12 amino acids. The CDR3 sequence: CASSEIGETQYF. The DNA of the CDR3 is TGTGCCAGCAGCGAGATCGGAGAGACCCAGTACTTC.